The T cell receptor beta chain described here comes from a study of control samples from healthy donors and cancer patients. The method was immunoSEQ multiplex PCR; TCRdb's version includes in-frame clones alone and lacks a portion of them. This sample has under 150,000 clones, with around 90% found just once. This CDR3 has 17 residues. Germline-derived CDR1 and CDR2 are SGHTA and FQGNSA. J was trimmed by 0 bases and V by 5 bases; bases with no gene match: 8. Sample: blood. The sequence came from a man aged 25 to 45 in good health. The gene calls are TRBV7-2 and TRBJ2-1, with 9 bases lining up with TRBD2. CDR3 nucleotide sequence: TGTGCCAGCAGCCGGTCGCGGGGGGGGAGCTCCTACAATGAGCAGTTCTTC. Translation: CASSRSRGGSSYNEQFF. Full variable domain (outside the CDR3, taken from reference TRBV7-2 and TRBJ2-1): GAGVSQSPSNKVTEKGKDVELRCDPISGHTALYWYRQSLGQGLEFLIYFQGNSAPDKSGLPSDRFSAERTGGSVSTLTIQRTQQEDSAVYLCASSRSRGGSSYNEQFFGPGTRLTVL.